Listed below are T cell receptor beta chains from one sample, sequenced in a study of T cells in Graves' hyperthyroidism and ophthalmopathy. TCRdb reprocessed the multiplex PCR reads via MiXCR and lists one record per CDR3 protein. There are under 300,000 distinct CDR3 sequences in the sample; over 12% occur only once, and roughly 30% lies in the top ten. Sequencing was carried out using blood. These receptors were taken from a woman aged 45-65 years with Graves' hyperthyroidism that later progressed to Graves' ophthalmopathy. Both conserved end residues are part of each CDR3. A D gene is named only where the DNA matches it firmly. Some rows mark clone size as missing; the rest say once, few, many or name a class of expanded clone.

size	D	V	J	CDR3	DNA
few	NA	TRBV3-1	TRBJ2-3	CASSLGGPYDTQYF	TGTGCCAGCAGCCTGGGCGGCCCTTACGATACGCAGTATTTT
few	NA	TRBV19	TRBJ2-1	CASSMGLLAGAYNEQFF	TGTGCCAGTAGTATGGGCCTACTGGCAGGGGCCTACAATGAGCAGTTCTTC
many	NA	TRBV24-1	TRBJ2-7	CATSGGQGDSYEQYF	TGTGCCACCAGTGGCGGGCAGGGAGACTCCTACGAGCAGTACTTC
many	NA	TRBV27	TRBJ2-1	CASILRRGWGPGDNEQFF	TGTGCCAGCATCCTGCGGAGGGGTTGGGGTCCTGGGGACAATGAGCAGTTCTTC
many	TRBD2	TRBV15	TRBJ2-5	CATSRDRDGGGRARETQYF	TGTGCCACCAGCAGAGATAGGGATGGGGGCGGGAGGGCCCGAGAGACCCAGTACTTC
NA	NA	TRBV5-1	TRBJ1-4	CASSESSTNEKLFF	TGCGCCAGCAGCGAGTCCTCAACTAATGAAAAACTGTTTTTT
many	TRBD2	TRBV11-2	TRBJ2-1	CASSLALAAYNEQFF	TGTGCCAGCAGCTTAGCACTAGCGGCTTACAATGAGCAGTTCTTC
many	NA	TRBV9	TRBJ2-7	CASSESGSPHEQYF	TGTGCCAGCAGCGAATCAGGGAGTCCCCACGAGCAGTACTTC
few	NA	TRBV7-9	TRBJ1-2	CASSPRGVQEGTILGGYTF	TGTGCCAGCAGCCCCAGAGGGGTACAGGAGGGGACGATACTGGGTGGCTACACCTTC
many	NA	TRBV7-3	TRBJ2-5	CASSSTGSQETQYF	TGTGCCAGCAGCTCTACGGGGAGTCAAGAGACCCAGTACTTC
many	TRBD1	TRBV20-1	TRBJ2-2	CSASRQGANTGELFF	TGCAGTGCTAGTAGGCAGGGGGCGAACACCGGGGAGCTGTTTTTT
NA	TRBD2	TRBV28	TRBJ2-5	CASSRRGVKTQYF	TGTGCCAGCAGCCGGCGGGGGGTAAAGACCCAGTACTTC
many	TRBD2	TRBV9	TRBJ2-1	CASSVGGLVNEQFF	TGTGCCAGCAGCGTCGGGGGACTAGTCAATGAGCAGTTCTTC
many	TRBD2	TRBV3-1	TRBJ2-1	CASTPGLAGVGNEQFF	TGTGCCAGTACTCCGGGACTAGCGGGAGTTGGAAATGAGCAGTTCTTC
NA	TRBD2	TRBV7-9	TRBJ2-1	CASSSGTSFWNEQFF	TGTGCCAGCAGCTCAGGGACTAGCTTCTGGAATGAGCAGTTCTTC
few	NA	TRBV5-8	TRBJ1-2	CASSPVSGDGYTF	TGTGCCAGCAGCCCAGTGAGCGGGGATGGCTACACCTTC
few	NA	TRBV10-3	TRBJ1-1	CAISEGGNTEAFF	TGTGCCATCAGTGAGGGGGGTAACACTGAAGCTTTCTTT
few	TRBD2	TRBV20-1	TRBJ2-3	CSTQGGGREVTDTQYF	TGCAGTACGCAGGGCGGGGGGCGGGAAGTTACAGATACGCAGTATTTT